The next 15 T cell receptor beta chains were all read from a single sample in a study of a mutant IDH1 vaccine in newly diagnosed glioma. Some clones are missing from TCRdb's copy, which holds only in-frame ones; the method was immunoSEQ multiplex PCR. The profile shows approximately 52,000 clones, around 80% of them singletons. Time point in this sample: baseline, week 1 (first vaccination visit). The treatment: pre-vaccination baseline after standard-of-care therapy. The sequences come from PBMCs, collected from a glioma patient treated with radiotherapy, temozolomide or both. All receptors come from a woman aged 40 to 50 with glioma.

The chain uses TRBV27 and TRBJ1-1; no reliable D call. CDR3 length: 13 amino acids. Trimming cost V 3 bases and J 1 base, with 6 bases left between them. Germline V CDR1 and CDR2: MNHEY, SMNVEV (reference sequence). The CDR3 DNA sequence: TGTGCCAGCAGTTTCCGGGAGAACACTGAAGCTTTCTTT. This translates into CASSFRENTEAFF.

The chain carries TRBV7-8 and TRBJ1-5; the D gene is possibly TRBD1 (6 bases). CDR1 is SGHVS and CDR2 is FQNEAQ in the germline V gene. The germline V and J ends were trimmed by 4 bases and 4 bases, with 17 bases remaining between them. CDR3 size: 16 residues. The DNA of the CDR3 is TGTGCCAGCAGCTGGGATTACAGGGCTGGGAATCAGCCCCAGCATTTT. Amino acid sequence: CASSWDYRAGNQPQHF. Full variable domain (remainder filled in from reference TRBV7-8 and TRBJ1-5): GAGVSQSPRYKVAKRGQDVALRCDPISGHVSLFWYQQALGQGPEFLTYFQNEAQLDKSGLPSDRFFAERPEGSVSTLKIQRTQQEDSAVYLCASSWDYRAGNQPQHFGDGTRLSIL.

This chain uses TRBV6-6 with TRBJ1-1, with 8 nucleotides matching TRBD1. CDR3 length equals 15 residues. J was trimmed by 6 bases and V by 6 bases; bases with no gene match: 12. Looked up from germline, CDR1 is MNHNY and CDR2 is SVGAGI (reference sequence). The CDR3 loop reads CASRPPGQVVSEAFF. The CDR3 DNA sequence: TGTGCCAGCAGGCCGCCGGGACAGGTAGTGTCTGAAGCTTTCTTT.

V gene TRBV5-4 combines with J gene TRBJ1-1; perhaps TRBD1 as D (5 bases). Per the germline V gene, CDR1 is SGHNT and CDR2 is YYREEE (reference sequence). V shed 4 bases and J shed 1 base, with 14 bases lying between them. The CDR3 spans 15 residues. The CDR3 spells CASSPGGRANTEAFF. The CDR3 DNA is TGTGCCAGCAGCCCGGGAGGCAGGGCGAACACTGAAGCTTTCTTT.

This rearrangement joins TRBV5-1 to TRBJ2-7; 7 bases fit TRBD1. This CDR3 has 16 residues. V shed 0 bases and J 0 bases; nucleotides not matched to a gene: 6. In germline, CDR1 is SGHRS, CDR2 YFSETQ. The CDR3 loop reads CASSLDPGTDSYEQYF. The CDR3 DNA reads as TGCGCCAGCAGCTTGGATCCAGGGACAGACTCCTACGAGCAGTACTTC. The entire variable domain, with the rest obtained from reference TRBV5-1 and TRBJ2-7, is as follows: KAGVTQTPRYLIKTRGQQVTLSCSPISGHRSVSWYQQTPGQGLQFLFEYFSETQRNKGNFPGRFSGRQFSNSRSEMNVSTLELGDSALYLCASSLDPGTDSYEQYFGPGTRLTVT.

The V call is TRBV27, the J call TRBJ2-5; TRBD2 is a possible D gene (5 bases). The V gene lost 8 bases and the J gene lost 7 bases, with 11 bases spanning the gap. CDR3 length: 11 amino acids. CDR1 is MNHEY, CDR2 SMNVEV, per germline (reference sequence). As DNA, the CDR3 is TGTGCCAGCGCGGGCTTTGGGACCCAGTACTTC. It yields the protein CASAGFGTQYF.

The chain is built from TRBV6-1 and TRBJ1-1; no clear D. V was shortened by 1 base and J by 4 bases, with 7 bases between the two germline ends. The CDR3 is 13 amino acids. The germline gives CDR1 MNHNS, CDR2 SASEGT. The CDR3 protein is CASSEVKSTEAFF. CDR3 bases: TGTGCCAGCAGTGAAGTCAAAAGCACTGAAGCTTTCTTT.

The V call is TRBV7-2, the J call TRBJ1-5, with 7 bases aligning to TRBD1. The germline V gene has CDR1 SGHTA and CDR2 FQGNSA. The length of the CDR3 is 13 residues. J was trimmed by 6 bases and V by 4 bases; bases with no gene match: 3. The CDR3: CASSSQGVQPQHF. The CDR3 nucleotides read TGTGCCAGCAGCTCCCAGGGGGTTCAGCCCCAGCATTTT.

CDR3 sequence reads: CATGGRYTGELFF. CDR3 bases: TGTGCCACCGGGGGGCGGTACACCGGGGAGCTGTTTTTT. The V call is TRBV15, the J call TRBJ2-2; D might be TRBD1 or TRBD2, each matching 6 bases. Germline-derived CDR1 and CDR2 are LNHNV and YYDKDF (reference sequence). V was shortened by 8 bases and J by 3 bases, with 10 bases between the two germline ends. The CDR3 consists of 13 residues.

The gene calls are TRBV6-6 and TRBJ2-7; D ambiguous. With 0 bases removed from V and 6 bases from J, the gap between germline ends came to 6 bases. CDR1 is MNHNY, CDR2 SVGAGI, per germline (reference sequence). The CDR3 has 12 residues. The CDR3 sequence is CASSYSGFEQYF. CDR3 nucleotide sequence: TGTGCCAGCAGTTACTCTGGGTTCGAGCAGTACTTC.

There are a few counts of this clone. The gene calls are TRBV19 and TRBJ2-2; TRBD1 matches 10 bases. The germline gives CDR1 LNHDA, CDR2 SQIVND (reference sequence). The length of the CDR3 is 15 residues. For the CDR3, the DNA is TGTGGATCTCGGGACAGGGGCCCTAACACCGGGGAGCTGTTTTTT. Translating it yields CGSRDRGPNTGELFF.

The chain is built from TRBV9 and TRBJ2-7; 8 bases are a match to TRBD1. Germline V gene data show CDR1 as SGDLS and CDR2 as YYNGEE. The CDR3 is 15 residues long. Trimming took 1 base from V and 2 from J; bases not matched to a gene: 5. This CDR3 reads CASSVYWTGTYEQYF. The CDR3 DNA reads TGTGCCAGCAGCGTATATTGGACAGGGACCTACGAGCAGTACTTC.

This rearrangement joins TRBV5-1 to TRBJ2-3; no reliable D call. Trimming removed 4 bases at V and 0 bases at J, with 3 bases between. The CDR3 is made up of 12 amino acids. The germline gives CDR1 SGHRS, CDR2 YFSETQ. CDR3 sequence: CASSASTDTQYF. Written as DNA, the CDR3 is TGCGCCAGCAGCGCCAGCACAGATACGCAGTATTTT. Looking up the rest from reference TRBV5-1 and TRBJ2-3 gives the full variable domain: KAGVTQTPRYLIKTRGQQVTLSCSPISGHRSVSWYQQTPGQGLQFLFEYFSETQRNKGNFPGRFSGRQFSNSRSEMNVSTLELGDSALYLCASSASTDTQYFGPGTRLTVL.

The chain uses TRBV6-1 and TRBJ2-1; a possible D gene is TRBD1 (5 bases). The CDR3 extends over 15 amino acids. Germline V CDR1 and CDR2: MNHNS, SASEGT. Trimming removed 4 bases at V and 9 bases at J, with 19 bases between. The CDR3: CASSVASVQGSEQFF. Here the CDR3 DNA reads TGTGCCAGCAGTGTTGCCTCAGTTCAGGGAAGTGAGCAGTTCTTC.

The V gene is TRBV19, the J gene TRBJ1-5, with D hard to call. CDR1 and CDR2 from the germline V gene are LNHDA and SQIVND (reference sequence). CDR3 length: 17 residues. The V end was cut by 3 bases, the J end by 0 bases, with 15 bases between. The CDR3 reads CASSIPTRLYSNQPQHF. The CDR3 nucleotides are TGTGCCAGTAGTATCCCCACCCGGCTCTATAGCAATCAGCCCCAGCATTTT. Together with reference TRBV19 and TRBJ1-5, the CDR3 gives the full variable domain: DGGITQSPKYLFRKEGQNVTLSCEQNLNHDAMYWYRQDPGQGLRLIYYSQIVNDFQKGDIAEGYSVSREKKESFPLTVTSAQKNPTAFYLCASSIPTRLYSNQPQHFGDGTRLSIL.